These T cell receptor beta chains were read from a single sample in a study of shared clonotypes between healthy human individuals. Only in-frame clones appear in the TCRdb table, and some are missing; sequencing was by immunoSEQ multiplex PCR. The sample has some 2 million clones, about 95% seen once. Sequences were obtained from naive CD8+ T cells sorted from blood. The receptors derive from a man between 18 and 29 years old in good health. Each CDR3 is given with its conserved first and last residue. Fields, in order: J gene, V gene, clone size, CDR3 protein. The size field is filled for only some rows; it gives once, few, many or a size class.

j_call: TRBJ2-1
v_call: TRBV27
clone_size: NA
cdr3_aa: CASSLLGGRVNEQFF

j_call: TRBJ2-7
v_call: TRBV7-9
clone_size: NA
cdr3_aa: CASGSVGSGVGYEQYF

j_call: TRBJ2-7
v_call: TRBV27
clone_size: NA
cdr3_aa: CASSLGGQGALEQYF

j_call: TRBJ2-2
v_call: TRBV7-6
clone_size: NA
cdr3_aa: CASSSGTSGTGELFF

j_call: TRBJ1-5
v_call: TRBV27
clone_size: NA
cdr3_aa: CASSLVAAGNQPQHF

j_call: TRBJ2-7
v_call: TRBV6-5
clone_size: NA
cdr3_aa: CASSYHAGGFSYEQYF

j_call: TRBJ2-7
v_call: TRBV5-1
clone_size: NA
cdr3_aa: CASSSELYEQYF

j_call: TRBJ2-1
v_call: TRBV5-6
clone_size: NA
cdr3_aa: CASSFGLANEQFF

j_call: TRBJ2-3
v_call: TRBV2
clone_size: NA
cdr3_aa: CASRGQPPLTDTQYF

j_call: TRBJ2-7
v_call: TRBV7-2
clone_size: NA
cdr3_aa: CASSLGRRAHEQYF

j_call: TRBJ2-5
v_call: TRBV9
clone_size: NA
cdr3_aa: CASSVRTPRAQYF

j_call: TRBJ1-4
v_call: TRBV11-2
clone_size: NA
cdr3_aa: CASSLDRGGEKLFF

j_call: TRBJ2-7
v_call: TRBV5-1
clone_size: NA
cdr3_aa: CASSPPDYEQYF

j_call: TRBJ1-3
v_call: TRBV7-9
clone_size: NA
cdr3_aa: CASSSGGAGNTIYF

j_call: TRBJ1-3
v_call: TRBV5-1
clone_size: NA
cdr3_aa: CASSLDPGQGNTIYF

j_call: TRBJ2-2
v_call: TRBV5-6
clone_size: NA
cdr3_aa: CASSAAAGELFF

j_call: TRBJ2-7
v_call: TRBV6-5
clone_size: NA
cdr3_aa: CASPAIRQYEQYF

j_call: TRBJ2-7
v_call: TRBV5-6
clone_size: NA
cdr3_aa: CASSFVDEQYF

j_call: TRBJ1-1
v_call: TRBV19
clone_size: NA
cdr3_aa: CASSSGAMGTEAFF

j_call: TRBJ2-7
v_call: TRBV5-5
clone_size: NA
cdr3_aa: CASSFGGSSSLEYF

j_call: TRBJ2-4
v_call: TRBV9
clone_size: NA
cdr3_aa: CASSAGTGAAKNIQYF

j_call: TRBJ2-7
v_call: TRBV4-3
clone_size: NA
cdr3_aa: CASSQDFASGAPGEQYF

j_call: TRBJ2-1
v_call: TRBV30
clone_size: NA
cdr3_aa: CAWSAGRGYNEQFF

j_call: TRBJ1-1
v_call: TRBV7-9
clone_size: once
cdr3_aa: CASTGGGVEAFF

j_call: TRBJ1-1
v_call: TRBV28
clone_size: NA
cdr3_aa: CASRDYTEAFF

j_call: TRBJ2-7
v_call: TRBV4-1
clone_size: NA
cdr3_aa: CASSQQTSGGAYEQYF

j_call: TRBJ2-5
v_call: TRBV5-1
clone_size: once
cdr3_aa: CASSLEGGVGETQYF

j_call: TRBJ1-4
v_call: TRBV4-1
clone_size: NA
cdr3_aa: CASSKDPAFNEKLFF

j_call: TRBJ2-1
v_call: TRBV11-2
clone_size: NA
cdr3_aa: CASSSDGYNEQFF

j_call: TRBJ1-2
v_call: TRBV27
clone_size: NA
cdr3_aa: CASSYDRGLWYGYTF

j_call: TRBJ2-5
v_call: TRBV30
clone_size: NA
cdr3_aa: CAWSDGIQETQYF

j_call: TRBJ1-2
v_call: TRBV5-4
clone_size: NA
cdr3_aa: CASRDRIYGYTF

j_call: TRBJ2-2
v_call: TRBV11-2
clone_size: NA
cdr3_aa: CASSPGGLVGSAGELFF

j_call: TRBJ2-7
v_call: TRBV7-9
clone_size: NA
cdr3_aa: CASSSWGTSSYEQYF

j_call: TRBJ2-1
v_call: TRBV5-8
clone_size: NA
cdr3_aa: CASSLWVPVYNEQFF

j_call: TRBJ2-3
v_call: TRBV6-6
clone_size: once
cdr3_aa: CASSLSGGADTQYF

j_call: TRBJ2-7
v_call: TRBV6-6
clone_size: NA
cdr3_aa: CASSYSGIASEQYF

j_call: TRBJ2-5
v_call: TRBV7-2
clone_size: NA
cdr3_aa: CASSLGAGREETQYF

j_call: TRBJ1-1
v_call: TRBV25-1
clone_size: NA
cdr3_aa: CASRMDRGFTEAFF

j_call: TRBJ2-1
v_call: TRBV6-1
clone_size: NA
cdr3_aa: CASSEARWSYNEQFF

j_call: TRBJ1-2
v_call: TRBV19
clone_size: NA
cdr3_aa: CASSSTGGGMDGYTF

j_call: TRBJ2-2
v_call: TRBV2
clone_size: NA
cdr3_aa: CASGTSGGTGELFF